This entry concerns a single T cell receptor (beta chain). Its antigen is undetermined. This sample was taken from a study of T cells after yellow fever vaccination. Study-wide points: There was a small share of clonotypes that showed up in both the CD4 and CD8 compartments. Most primary-vaccination clones recurred post-booster (roughly 96% CD4, about 87% CD8). Contaminating bulk clonotypes could be abundant in FACS-sorted repertoires.

Template switching by 5'RACE produced TCR cDNA, adding a universal primer site and UMIs. TCRdb analysed the 5' RACE reads with MiXCR anew, one entry per CDR3 protein. This sample yields hundreds of thousands of distinct CDR3 sequences, of which around 12% are seen a single time; about 15% belongs to the top ten. Sequences were derived from PBMCs, sampled on the day of the yellow fever booster vaccination. The clonotype originates from a man younger than 45 who received the YFV17D yellow fever vaccine.

CDR3 loop: CASSSDRGLEKLFF. Here the CDR3 DNA reads TGTGCCAGCAGCTCCGACAGGGGGCTGGAAAAACTGTTTTTT. The chain links TRBV6-1 to TRBJ1-4, with 10 bases that match TRBD1. V was clipped by 6 bases and J by 8 bases; unmatched bases: 6. The CDR3 spans 14 residues. Germline CDR1 MNHNS, CDR2 SASEGT.